Listed below are T cell receptor beta chains from one sample, sequenced in a study of cytomegalovirus exposure and HLA in healthy donors. The data were produced by immunoSEQ multiplex PCR, yet TCRdb's version contains in-frame clones alone and is incomplete. The sample gives approximately 170,000 clones, 76% of which show up once; around 0.71% is in the top ten. The specimen sequenced was PBMCs. The receptor source for this set is a female donor in good health and CMV-seronegative. The CDR3 runs from the conserved cysteine through the conserved F or W. Fields, in order: J gene, D gene, clone size, V gene, CDR3 DNA, CDR3 protein. The D gene is left open where the match is weak. Some rows have no size entry. The others give once, few or many, or a class for an expanded clone.

J gene: TRBJ1-6; D gene: NA; clone size: NA; V gene: TRBV19; CDR3 DNA: TGTGCCAGTGTGGACAGAGCTAATTCACCCCTCCACTTT; CDR3 protein: CASVDRANSPLHF
J gene: TRBJ1-6; D gene: NA; clone size: NA; V gene: TRBV12-5; CDR3 DNA: TGTGCTAGTGGTTTGTTTACAGGGAAATCACCCCTCCACTTT; CDR3 protein: CASGLFTGKSPLHF
J gene: TRBJ2-3; D gene: NA; clone size: NA; V gene: TRBV9; CDR3 DNA: TGTGCCAGCAGGGGCGGGAGCACAGATACGCAGTATTTT; CDR3 protein: CASRGGSTDTQYF
J gene: TRBJ1-5; D gene: TRBD1; clone size: NA; V gene: TRBV28; CDR3 DNA: TGTGCCAGCAGTTTATTCGCCGCAGGGGGCCGGTCCAATCAGCCCCAGCATTTT; CDR3 protein: CASSLFAAGGRSNQPQHF
J gene: TRBJ2-7; D gene: TRBD1; clone size: NA; V gene: TRBV5-1; CDR3 DNA: TGCGCCAGCAGCAGGGGCCGGGACAGGGGGAGCTACGAGCAGTACTTC; CDR3 protein: CASSRGRDRGSYEQYF
J gene: TRBJ1-1; D gene: NA; clone size: NA; V gene: TRBV19; CDR3 DNA: TGTGCCAGTAGTGACGGGATGCTAAGCGGGAACACTGAAGCTTTCTTT; CDR3 protein: CASSDGMLSGNTEAFF
J gene: TRBJ2-5; D gene: NA; clone size: NA; V gene: TRBV5-1; CDR3 DNA: TGCGCCAGCAGCCCAGGCACGTCACAAGAGACCCAGTACTTC; CDR3 protein: CASSPGTSQETQYF
J gene: TRBJ1-1; D gene: NA; clone size: few; V gene: TRBV4-3; CDR3 DNA: TGCGCCAGCGGCATCAGGGGTTTCAGTTACACTGAAGCTTTCTTT; CDR3 protein: CASGIRGFSYTEAFF
J gene: TRBJ1-5; D gene: TRBD1; clone size: NA; V gene: TRBV19; CDR3 DNA: TGTGCCAGTAGTTTTTTGCTCGTACAGGGGTATCAGCCCCAGCATTTT; CDR3 protein: CASSFLLVQGYQPQHF
J gene: TRBJ1-2; D gene: NA; clone size: NA; V gene: TRBV9; CDR3 DNA: TGTGCCAGCAGCGTAGTAGGACAGCCAAAGTCCGGTGGCTACACCTTC; CDR3 protein: CASSVVGQPKSGGYTF
J gene: TRBJ2-3; D gene: TRBD2; clone size: NA; V gene: TRBV7-2; CDR3 DNA: TGTGCCAGCAGCCTAGGACTAGCGGGGGCGGGAGATACGCAGTATTTT; CDR3 protein: CASSLGLAGAGDTQYF
J gene: TRBJ2-6; D gene: TRBD1; clone size: few; V gene: TRBV28; CDR3 DNA: TGTGCCAGCAGTTCGACTGGACAGGGATCAGGGGCCAACGTCCTGACTTTC; CDR3 protein: CASSSTGQGSGANVLTF
J gene: TRBJ2-3; D gene: TRBD1; clone size: NA; V gene: TRBV6-1; CDR3 DNA: TGTGCCAGCATGGCGACAGGGAGTTCAGATACGCAGTATTTT; CDR3 protein: CASMATGSSDTQYF
J gene: TRBJ2-5; D gene: NA; clone size: NA; V gene: TRBV21-1; CDR3 DNA: TGTGCCAGCAGCAATAGTAAGGAGCAAGAGACCCAGTACTTC; CDR3 protein: CASSNSKEQETQYF
J gene: TRBJ1-1; D gene: TRBD1; clone size: NA; V gene: TRBV6-6; CDR3 DNA: TGTGCCAGCAGTCCCTGGACAGGGCTGAACACTGAAGCTTTCTTT; CDR3 protein: CASSPWTGLNTEAFF
J gene: TRBJ2-3; D gene: TRBD2; clone size: NA; V gene: TRBV6-7; CDR3 DNA: TGTGCCAGCAGTTTAAGGCCCCGGACTAGCGGGGGCCTCCGTAGCACAGATACGCAGTATTTT; CDR3 protein: CASSLRPRTSGGLRSTDTQYF
J gene: TRBJ2-7; D gene: NA; clone size: once; V gene: TRBV11-3; CDR3 DNA: TGTGCCAGCAGCTCAGTGGCCGCGGGGCGAGATGGCGAGCAGTACTTC; CDR3 protein: CASSSVAAGRDGEQYF
J gene: TRBJ2-1; D gene: TRBD2; clone size: NA; V gene: TRBV18; CDR3 DNA: TGTGCCAGCTCACTATACGCGGGGGTTGAGCAGTTCTTC; CDR3 protein: CASSLYAGVEQFF
J gene: TRBJ1-4; D gene: NA; clone size: few; V gene: TRBV9; CDR3 DNA: TGTGCCAGCACCCGGGGGGCCGCAACTAATGAAAAACTGTTTTTT; CDR3 protein: CASTRGAATNEKLFF
J gene: TRBJ1-4; D gene: TRBD1; clone size: NA; V gene: TRBV15; CDR3 DNA: TGTGCCACCATGGCAGGGGGTCACACAACTAATGAAAAACTGTTTTTT; CDR3 protein: CATMAGGHTTNEKLFF